A selection of T cell receptor beta chains follows, all from one sample in a study of cytomegalovirus exposure and HLA in healthy donors. The protocol was immunoSEQ multiplex PCR, while the TCRdb copy is restricted to in-frame clones and leaves out a portion. The repertoire holds about 190,000 clones, with approximately 80% as singletons. Material: PBMCs. These receptors were collected from a man in his forties or fifties in good health and CMV-seropositive. CDR3s leave out the opening cysteine and the closing phenylalanine or tryptophan. The order of the fields is D gene, V gene, J gene, CDR3 length, CDR3 protein. The D gene is left open where the match is weak.

TRBD1	TRBV5-6	TRBJ2-7	12	ASSRKGTAYEQY
NA	TRBV27	TRBJ2-3	9	ASSHTDTQY
NA	TRBV11-1	TRBJ2-5	11	ASSLESEETQY
NA	TRBV28	TRBJ2-7	12	ASSIDSDNYEQY
TRBD2	TRBV6-5	TRBJ2-7	13	ASSLGTSATYEQY
TRBD1	TRBV7-2	TRBJ2-1	12	ASSPRTGDNEQF
NA	TRBV6-1	TRBJ2-7	12	ASSEQLGPYEQY
TRBD2	TRBV5-4	TRBJ2-1	15	ASSQASAGVSWDEQF
NA	TRBV5-6	TRBJ2-7	12	ASSRTLGTYEQY
TRBD1	TRBV7-2	TRBJ2-7	12	ASSLAGQAYEQY
NA	TRBV7-9	TRBJ1-4	16	ASSLAEWEIATNEKLF
TRBD2	TRBV13	TRBJ2-2	13	ASSNRGVNTGELF
TRBD1	TRBV5-1	TRBJ2-1	15	TSRQPRGPSSYNEQF
NA	TRBV6-5	TRBJ2-2	12	ASSYLGVVEELF